These 6 T cell receptor beta chains came from one sample sequenced in a study of OX40 agonist ivuxolimab in advanced cancers. Assay: immunoSEQ multiplex PCR; the TCRdb copy retains only in-frame clones and omits some. This sample yields 65,000 to 85,000 clones, of which 90% to 95% are seen a single time; over 11% belongs to the top ten. The starting material was CD4+ or CD8+ T cells sorted from blood, obtained in a trial of the OX40 agonist ivuxolimab. These receptors were collected from an adult with an advanced solid tumor such as melanoma, head and neck, liver or kidney cancer.

This chain links TRBV27 with TRBJ2-3; D is possibly TRBD1 or TRBD2 (5 bases each). Looked up from germline, CDR1 is MNHEY and CDR2 is SMNVEV (reference sequence). Trimming shortened V by 2 bases and J by 2 bases, and 14 bases separated the two germline ends. The length of the CDR3 is 16 residues. DNA for the CDR3: TGTGCCAGCAGTTTAATCCGGGACGGCTTCACAGATACGCAGTATTTT. This sequence encodes CASSLIRDGFTDTQYF.

The V gene is TRBV5-1, the J gene TRBJ2-7, with TRBD2 identical over 7 bases. The CDR3 has 13 amino acids. Germline CDR1 reads SGHRS; CDR2 reads YFSETQ. With 4 bases clipped from V and 2 bases from J, the junction kept 3 bases outside the gene matches. The CDR3 DNA sequence: TGCGCCAGCAGCCTAGCGGTGACCTACGAGCAGTACTTC. Translated, it gives CASSLAVTYEQYF.

The rearrangement joins TRBV6-8 to TRBJ1-4, with a tentative D call TRBD1 (6 bases). CDR1 and CDR2 (germline): MNHGY, SAAAGT. This CDR3 contains 19 residues. V was pared by 8 bases and J by 4 bases, with 29 bases between. CDR3 nucleotides: TGTGCCAGCGAGAGCAACAGTGAGCGGGGTGAGGGGGGTAATGAAAAACTGTTTTTT. Translated, it gives CASESNSERGEGGNEKLFF.

V and J are TRBV13 and TRBJ2-3, with 8 bases lining up with TRBD2. CDR1 and CDR2 from the germline V gene are PRHDT and FYEKMQ (reference sequence). There are 15 residues in the CDR3. V dropped 5 bases and J dropped 2; count of bases not matched to a gene: 6. CDR3 DNA: TGTGCCAGCAGCGGCGGGGGGACTAACACAGATACGCAGTATTTT. It specifies CASSGGGTNTDTQYF.

The chain is built from TRBV27 and TRBJ1-2; D gene uncertain. From germline, CDR1 is MNHEY and CDR2 SMNVEV (reference sequence). V dropped 6 bases and J dropped 1 base, with 9 bases sitting between them. This CDR3 region has 13 residues. CDR3 residues: CASSLQDNYGYTF. The CDR3 DNA reads TGTGCCAGCAGCCTTCAAGATAACTATGGCTACACCTTC.

This chain connects TRBV7-9 to TRBJ2-3; TRBD2 aligns across 11 bases. The CDR3 loop spans 15 amino acids. The germline V gene has CDR1 SEHNR and CDR2 FQNEAQ (reference sequence). Trimming removed 3 bases from V and 5 bases from J; junction bases left unmatched: 4. CDR3 sequence (DNA): TGTGCCAGCAGCTTTAGCGGGGGGGCCTTAGATACGCAGTATTTT. Translating gives CASSFSGGALDTQYF.